A selection of T cell receptor beta chains follows, all from one sample in a study of lymphopenia after photon versus proton radiotherapy. Clones were sequenced by immunoSEQ multiplex PCR, and TCRdb holds only the in-frame ones, with some missing. The sample lists about 83,000 clones, around 82% occurring once. Specimen: peripheral blood, collected from a patient treated with proton-based radiotherapy. The source of these receptors is a man between 60 and 75 years old with pancreatic cancer. CDR3s include the opening cysteine and the closing phenylalanine or tryptophan. Fields, in order: J gene, D gene, V gene, clone size, CDR3 DNA, CDR3 protein. A D gene is named only where the DNA matches it firmly. Size tells how often a clone was seen (once, few, many) or the class of an expanded clone, and some rows leave it out.

>TRBJ2-7|TRBD2|TRBV19|-
TGTGCCAGTAGTAGATATCGGACTAGCGGGAGCTACGAGCAGTACTTC
CASSRYRTSGSYEQYF
>TRBJ2-7|-|TRBV7-2|once
TGTGCCAGCAGCTTGAGACGCTCCTACGAGCAGTACTTC
CASSLRRSYEQYF
>TRBJ2-7|TRBD2|TRBV27|once
TGTGCCAGCAGTCCAGCATTGGGCGGGAGGCACGAGCAGTACTTC
CASSPALGGRHEQYF
>TRBJ2-1|-|TRBV11-2|few
TGTGCCAGCAGCTTAGTATTCACACTCTCCTACAATGAGCAGTTCTTC
CASSLVFTLSYNEQFF
>TRBJ2-7|TRBD2|TRBV7-2|-
TGTGCCAGCAGCTTAGGACTAGCGGGAGGGCCAGGACTATTC
CASSLGLAGGPGLF
>TRBJ1-4|TRBD1|TRBV28|-
TGTGCCATCGGAGACAGGGGAGTTAGTGAAAAACTGTTTTTT
CAIGDRGVSEKLFF
>TRBJ2-4|-|TRBV30|-
TGTGCCTCGAGCCGGCCCGGGGCCAAAAACATTCAGTACTTC
CASSRPGAKNIQYF
>TRBJ1-1|-|TRBV14|-
TGTGCCAGCAGCCTAACAGGGTCCACTGAAGCTTTCTTT
CASSLTGSTEAFF
>TRBJ2-7|TRBD1|TRBV27|few
TGTGCCAGCAGTGTAAGCAGGGGGCCGAAGGACTACGAGCAGTACTTC
CASSVSRGPKDYEQYF
>TRBJ1-2|-|TRBV2|-
TGTGCCAGCAGTGACCCAGCTGCACAAGGCTACACCTTC
CASSDPAAQGYTF
>TRBJ1-4|-|TRBV19|-
TGTGCCAGTAGCCCGATGGGGGGTAATGAAAAACTGTTTTTT
CASSPMGGNEKLFF
>TRBJ1-5|-|TRBV9|-
TGTGCCAGCAGCGTAGAACCGGGGGGGGCTCAGCCCCAGCATTTT
CASSVEPGGAQPQHF
>TRBJ2-3|-|TRBV20-1|once
TGCAGTGCCAAAGACAGCGCCAACGAGTATTTT
CSAKDSANEYF
>TRBJ2-7|-|TRBV28|-
TGTGCCAGCAAAGTTTCCTTACCGGACCGAACAGGATCCTACGAGCAGTACTTC
CASKVSLPDRTGSYEQYF
>TRBJ1-5|-|TRBV6-5|-
TGTGCCAGCAGTTACCGCGGGTATAGCAATCAGCCCCAGCATTTT
CASSYRGYSNQPQHF
>TRBJ2-1|TRBD2|TRBV4-2|-
TGTGCCAGCAGCCAAGATACCGGGACTAGCGGGCACAATGAGCAGTTCTTC
CASSQDTGTSGHNEQFF
>TRBJ2-7|TRBD1|TRBV28|-
TGTGCCAGCAGCCTGACAGGGGGTACGTACGAGCAGTACTTC
CASSLTGGTYEQYF
>TRBJ2-4|TRBD1|TRBV7-9|-
TGTGCCAGCAGCCCGACAGGGGGTGGCCTCTCTGCCAAAAACATTCAGTACTTC
CASSPTGGGLSAKNIQYF
>TRBJ1-5|-|TRBV28|-
TGTGCCAGCAGGCTTACAGGTAGTCAGCCCCAGCATTTT
CASRLTGSQPQHF
>TRBJ2-7|TRBD2|TRBV6-6|-
TGTGCCAGCAGTTACCCCGGGACTAGCGTCTACGAGCAGTACTTC
CASSYPGTSVYEQYF
>TRBJ2-7|-|TRBV2|-
TGTGCCAGCAGTGAAGAGGGTCCGGGCAGAGCCTACGAGCAGTACTTC
CASSEEGPGRAYEQYF
>TRBJ1-2|-|TRBV5-1|-
TGCGCCAGCAGCTTGTCAGGAAAGGGAAGGGACTATGGCTACACCTTC
CASSLSGKGRDYGYTF
>TRBJ1-1|-|TRBV18|-
TGTGCCAGCTCACCGCTGGACAGAGTGAACACTGAAGCTTTCTTT
CASSPLDRVNTEAFF
>TRBJ2-5|-|TRBV5-6|-
TGTGCCAGCAGCTTGGGGCCCGGGGAGACCCAGTACTTC
CASSLGPGETQYF
>TRBJ2-7|TRBD2|TRBV6-6|-
TGTGCCAGCAGGGAACTAGCGGCGCCGTACGAGCAGTACTTC
CASRELAAPYEQYF
>TRBJ2-7|TRBD1|TRBV19|-
TGTGCCAGTAGTATCGGACAGGGTGGGTACGAGCAGTACTTC
CASSIGQGGYEQYF
>TRBJ1-1|TRBD1|TRBV7-2|-
TGTGCCAGCAGCCCGGGCCCCAGGGGGGGCATGAACACTGAAGCTTTCTTT
CASSPGPRGGMNTEAFF
>TRBJ1-4|-|TRBV7-9|few
TGTGCCAGCAGCAGCAATCCGGGCCGGGGGGAAAAACTGTTTTTT
CASSSNPGRGEKLFF
>TRBJ2-5|-|TRBV6-1|-
TGTGCCAGCGTGAGGGTCCGGGGGCTAACCGAGACCCAGTACTTC
CASVRVRGLTETQYF
>TRBJ1-4|TRBD1|TRBV15|once
TGTGCCACCAGCAGTGGGACAGGGGGCCAGTATGAAAAACTGTTTTTT
CATSSGTGGQYEKLFF
>TRBJ2-2|TRBD1|TRBV28|once
TGTGCCAGCAGCCGTGAGGGGACAGGGGAGGCCGGGGAGCTGTTTTTT
CASSREGTGEAGELFF
>TRBJ2-2|-|TRBV7-7|-
TGTGCTAGCAGCTCAACCGGACTGAACACCGGGGAGCTGTTTTTT
CASSSTGLNTGELFF
>TRBJ1-3|-|TRBV7-2|-
TGTGCCAGCAGCTTCGACAGGTTCTCCTCTGGAAACACCATATATTTT
CASSFDRFSSGNTIYF
>TRBJ2-7|TRBD2|TRBV7-8|-
TGTGCCAGCAGCCCGTTAGCGGGAAGCTCCTACGAGCAGTACTTC
CASSPLAGSSYEQYF
>TRBJ2-5|-|TRBV7-7|-
TGTGCTAGCAGTCTAATGGGGGGCGAGACCCAGTACTTC
CASSLMGGETQYF
>TRBJ2-1|TRBD2|TRBV9|-
TGTGCCAGCAGCGTAGTGGCGGGAGCGGTCAATGAGCAGTTCTTC
CASSVVAGAVNEQFF
>TRBJ2-1|TRBD2|TRBV27|-
TGTGCCAGCAGCCTCTCAGTTAGCGGGAGGTATGAGCAGTTCTTC
CASSLSVSGRYEQFF
>TRBJ1-1|-|TRBV5-1|few
TGCGCCAGCAAGGGGAACACTGAAGCTTTCTTT
CASKGNTEAFF
>TRBJ1-2|TRBD1|TRBV6-5|-
TGTGCCAGCAGTTACTCGGGGACAGGGTTTGGTGGCTACACCTTC
CASSYSGTGFGGYTF
>TRBJ1-1|-|TRBV11-1|few
TGTGCCAGCAGCTTTAATCTCGGCCTGAACACTGAAGCTTTCTTT
CASSFNLGLNTEAFF
>TRBJ2-5|-|TRBV5-1|-
TGCGCCAGCAGCTTTGGCGGGACGGACCAAGAGACCCAGTACTTC
CASSFGGTDQETQYF
>TRBJ2-7|-|TRBV5-1|once
TGCGCCAGCAGCTTGGCCCTAGTCGCCCGGGACGAGCAGTACTTC
CASSLALVARDEQYF
>TRBJ1-5|TRBD1|TRBV19|-
TGTGCCAGTAACTCCGGACAGGGGTTTCAGCCCCAGCATTTT
CASNSGQGFQPQHF
>TRBJ1-1|TRBD1|TRBV28|-
TGTGCCAGCAGTTTACGGACAGGACGGGACATTACCACTGAAGCTTTCTTT
CASSLRTGRDITTEAFF
>TRBJ1-1|-|TRBV7-2|-
TGTGCCAGCAGCTCCAACGGGAATCTGAACACTGAAGCTTTCTTT
CASSSNGNLNTEAFF
>TRBJ2-3|-|TRBV29-1|few
TGCAGCGTTGAACTGGGTACGCAGTATTTT
CSVELGTQYF
>TRBJ2-4|TRBD1|TRBV7-2|-
TGTGCCAGCAGCCCTGGACAGGGGGAAAACATTCAGTACTTC
CASSPGQGENIQYF
>TRBJ2-7|TRBD1|TRBV10-3|few
TGTGCCATCAGCGGACAGGGCTACGAGCAGTACTTC
CAISGQGYEQYF
>TRBJ1-2|TRBD1|TRBV7-2|-
TGTGCCAGCAGCTCGCGGACAGGGGGCGACGGCTACACCTTC
CASSSRTGGDGYTF
>TRBJ2-1|TRBD2|TRBV5-6|few
TGTGCCAGCAGCTTGGTCACCTTAGCGGGAGTAAGCGATGAGCAGTTCTTC
CASSLVTLAGVSDEQFF
>TRBJ2-3|-|TRBV6-1|-
TGTGCCAGCAGTGATACTAGCCGCACAGATACGCAGTATTTT
CASSDTSRTDTQYF
>TRBJ2-5|TRBD2|TRBV14|-
TGTGCCAGCAGCCGAAATCGAGCGGGAGGGGAGACCCAGTACTTC
CASSRNRAGGETQYF
>TRBJ1-6|-|TRBV5-4|-
TGTGCCAGCAGCCCTGAAACCTCAATACGTTCACCCCTCCACTTT
CASSPETSIRSPLHF
>TRBJ2-3|-|TRBV11-3|-
TGTGCCAGCAGTCTTAGCACAGATACGCAGTATTTT
CASSLSTDTQYF
>TRBJ2-2|-|TRBV5-1|-
TGCGCCAGCAGCTTGATGTCTGGGACCGGGGAGCTGTTTTTT
CASSLMSGTGELFF